This T cell receptor beta chain was observed in a study of post-analysis software for immune sequencing data. Across the whole study: Relapsing-remitting, secondary progressive and progressive-relapsing courses of multiple sclerosis were included. Findings and caveats of the study: Patients showed TRBV5-6, TRBV5-1 and TRBV20-1 among 4 or 5 TRBV segments more frequent than in controls.

Looked up from germline, CDR1 is PRHDT and CDR2 is FYEKMQ (reference sequence). CDR3 length: 15 residues. Trimming cost V 4 bases and J 2 bases; bases outside gene matches: 4. This clonotype has only a few counts. Its antigen is unknown. cDNA libraries for TCR beta contained unique molecular identifiers. One entry per CDR3 protein results from TCRdb running MiXCR on the PCR reads. Of around 400,000 distinct CDR3 sequences detected, over 30% appear once; the ten largest clones hold approximately 7.1%. The sequence was collected from a girl aged 2-15 years with multiple sclerosis. Material: blood. This sequence joins TRBV13 and TRBJ1-3, with 8 bases that match TRBD1. The chain's CDR3 is CASSSGTGPGNTIYF. The CDR3 coding sequence is TGTGCCAGCAGCTCCGGGACAGGCCCTGGAAACACCATATATTTT.